These 20 T cell receptor beta chains share one sample of origin, sequenced in a study of blood T cell dynamics during melanoma immunotherapy. Time point indicated: week 3, after first cycle of checkpoint inhibitor. The protocol was immunoSEQ multiplex PCR, while the TCRdb copy is restricted to in-frame clones and leaves out a portion. The sample consists of some 13,000 clones, 70% to 90% of them appearing once. The specimen comprised blood, sampled from a patient treated with checkpoint blockade. These receptors all stem from a human donor with melanoma.

The table lists this clone with a count of one. The V call is TRBV11-2, the J call TRBJ2-1, with 7 positions matching TRBD1. The V and J ends lost 1 base and 3 bases, in that order; junction bases with no gene match: 3. CDR1 and CDR2 from the germline V gene are SGHAT and FQNNGV. This CDR3 has 15 residues. The CDR3: CASSLGSGGYNEQFF. The CDR3, as DNA: TGTGCCAGCAGCTTAGGGTCAGGGGGCTACAATGAGCAGTTCTTC.

As concerns this clone: Germline is not matched at one junction end, which may reflect a read error. The chain uses TRBV7-7 and TRBJ2-3; 14 positions match TRBD2. The length of the CDR3 is 14 residues. Germline V gives CDR1 SSHAT, CDR2 FNYEAQ (reference sequence). CDR3 sequence: CASSPGLAGDRQYF. CDR3 DNA: TGTGCTAGCAGCCCGGGACTAGCGGGAGACAGGCAGTATTTT.

The gene calls are TRBV5-6 and TRBJ2-1, with 7 bases aligning to TRBD2. The germline V gene encodes CDR1 SGHDT and CDR2 YYEEEE. The CDR3 runs to 15 residues. Losses at the gene ends were 4 bases for V and 7 bases for J; bases not matched to a gene: 11. CDR3 sequence reads: CASSPGVGGRNEQFF. For the CDR3, the DNA is TGTGCCAGCAGCCCTGGAGTGGGAGGGCGTAATGAGCAGTTCTTC.

The rearrangement joins TRBV27 to TRBJ2-5; perhaps TRBD2 as D (5 bases). The germline V gene encodes CDR1 MNHEY and CDR2 SMNVEV (reference sequence). CDR3 size: 15 residues. The ends were cut back, 5 bases at V and 7 bases at J, with 20 bases in the middle. The CDR3 bases are TGTGCCAGCAGTACTACGTTCGGGAATACGGGGACCCAGTACTTC. Its translation is CASSTTFGNTGTQYF.

J is TRBJ1-2 and V is TRBV19, with D tentatively TRBD1 (6 bases). Germline V gene sequence: CDR1 LNHDA, CDR2 SQIVND (reference sequence). The CDR3 consists of 12 residues. V lost 6 bases and J 7 bases, leaving 12 bases between the germline ends. The CDR3 DNA reads as TGTGCCAGTAGATTGGACAGCGTTGGCTACACCTTC. It specifies CASRLDSVGYTF.

This chain links TRBV4-1 with TRBJ2-1, with 8 bases lining up with TRBD1. The CDR3 totals 15 residues. J was trimmed by 2 bases and V by 5 bases; bases with no gene match: 5. Germline lookup yields CDR1 MGHRA and CDR2 YSYEKL. CDR3 in amino acids: CASSDGQGPYNEQFF. The CDR3 DNA reads as TGCGCCAGCAGCGACGGACAGGGACCCTACAATGAGCAGTTCTTC.

The chain employs TRBV18 and TRBJ1-5, with D unclear. Trimming removed 2 bases at V and 4 bases at J, with 3 bases between. The germline gives CDR1 KGHSH, CDR2 LQKENI. The CDR3 sequence is 12 residues long. DNA for the CDR3: TGTGCCAGCTCACCAGGGAATCAGCCCCAGCATTTT. It encodes CASSPGNQPQHF.

The gene calls are TRBV4-3 and TRBJ2-2; TRBD1 matches 8 bases. The trim removed 4 bases at V and 2 bases at J, leaving 3 bases unmatched. The CDR3 covers 15 residues. Germline assignment: CDR1 LGHNA and CDR2 YSLEER. The CDR3 region is CASSPRGRNTGELFF. CDR3 DNA sequence: TGCGCCAGCAGCCCCAGGGGGCGTAACACCGGGGAGCTGTTTTTT.

CDR3 sequence (DNA): TGCAGCGTTGGGTACGGGAACTACGAGCAGTACTTC. Translation: CSVGYGNYEQYF. The rearrangement joins TRBV29-1 to TRBJ2-7, with D perhaps TRBD2 (5 bases). From germline, CDR1 is SQVTM and CDR2 ANQGSEA. The CDR3 contains 12 residues. V lost 4 bases and J 3 bases, leaving 10 bases between the germline ends.

V is TRBV5-1 and J is TRBJ2-5; D is unclear. The germline V gene has CDR1 SGHRS and CDR2 YFSETQ. This CDR3 has 14 residues. V shed 2 bases and J shed 1 base, with 9 bases lying between them. This chain's CDR3 is CASSFGSFQETQYF. The CDR3 DNA reads TGCGCCAGCAGCTTTGGTTCGTTCCAAGAGACCCAGTACTTC.

This CDR3 reads CAWSTSTLAGVNYEQYF. The CDR3 DNA sequence: TGTGCCTGGAGTACGTCAACACTAGCGGGAGTCAACTACGAGCAGTACTTC. J is TRBJ2-7 and V is TRBV30; TRBD2 aligns across 11 bases. The ends lost 2 bases at V and 3 bases at J; junction bases unmatched: 12. In germline, CDR1 is GTSNPN, CDR2 SVGIG (reference sequence). The CDR3 is 17 amino acids.

This chain uses TRBV5-1 with TRBJ2-7; a possible D gene is TRBD1 (6 bases). The CDR3 spans 12 residues. V was shortened by 0 bases and J by 6 bases, with 7 bases between the two germline ends. Germline V CDR1 and CDR2: SGHRS, YFSETQ. CDR3 loop: CASSLGGGEQYF. The CDR3 DNA reads TGCGCCAGCAGCTTGGGAGGGGGCGAGCAGTACTTC.

The gene calls are TRBV7-2 and TRBJ2-3, with 8 bases fitting TRBD2. This CDR3 comprises 19 residues. CDR1 SGHTA and CDR2 FQGNSA come from the germline V gene. V dropped 2 bases and J dropped 2; count of bases not matched to a gene: 15. The CDR3: CASSLTLEGTRVFTDTQYF. The DNA of the CDR3 is TGTGCCAGCAGCTTAACTCTCGAGGGGACTAGAGTTTTCACAGATACGCAGTATTTT.

In its sample, this clone was seen a few times. The CDR3 coding sequence is TGTGCCAGCAGCTGGACTATTCGGGGGGAGCTGTTTTTT. It yields the protein CASSWTIRGELFF. The gene calls are TRBV7-3 and TRBJ2-2; tentative D call: TRBD2 (6 bases). Germline V gene lookup returns CDR1 SGHTA and CDR2 FQGTGA. CDR3 length: 13 residues. V dropped 4 bases and J dropped 8 bases, with 11 bases sitting between them.

The V gene is TRBV27, the J gene TRBJ1-1; the match to TRBD1 covers 7 bases. V lost 4 bases to trimming and J lost 9 bases; unmatched junction nucleotides: 20. Germline V gives CDR1 MNHEY, CDR2 SMNVEV (reference sequence). This CDR3 contains 17 residues. This CDR3 reads CASSSSRFAGTDHQAFF. CDR3 nucleotide sequence: TGTGCCAGCAGTTCCTCCAGGTTTGCCGGGACAGATCATCAAGCTTTCTTT.

The V and J genes are TRBV12-5 and TRBJ1-3; no clear D. Germline V gene data show CDR1 as LGHNT and CDR2 as FRNRAP. The CDR3 is made up of 15 amino acids. V was cut by 10 bases and J by 0 bases, with 16 bases left in between. Written as DNA, the CDR3 is TGTGCTACCTCTCCCTCCCCAAGCTCTGGAAACACCATATATTTT. Translated: CATSPSPSSGNTIYF.

This chain joins TRBV14 and TRBJ2-7; D is undetermined. Germline V gene data show CDR1 as SGHDN and CDR2 as FVKESK. The CDR3 covers 18 residues. The V and J ends lost 1 base and 6 bases respectively, with 25 bases between them. CDR3 nucleotide sequence: TGTGCCAGCAGCCAAGTAAATAAAGGGCGCCCCAAAATGGTCGAGCAGTACTTC. Encoded protein: CASSQVNKGRPKMVEQYF.

This clone was recorded once. The chain employs TRBV14 and TRBJ2-5, with TRBD2 as a possible D gene (5 bases). Looked up from germline, CDR1 is SGHDN and CDR2 is FVKESK. The CDR3 is made up of 16 amino acids. V was cut by 0 bases and J by 1 base, with 12 bases left in between. The chain's CDR3 is CASSQDRAVIQETQYF. DNA of the CDR3: TGTGCCAGCAGCCAAGATAGAGCGGTAATCCAAGAGACCCAGTACTTC.

The chain links TRBV19 to TRBJ2-7; 7 positions agree with TRBD2. V lost 5 bases, J lost 6 bases, and 7 bases stayed unmatched. The CDR3 contains 13 residues. Germline V lookup: CDR1 LNHDA, CDR2 SQIVND (reference sequence). CDR3 DNA sequence: TGTGCCAGTAGTGTATCCCGGGAGGCCGAGCAGTACTTC. This encodes CASSVSREAEQYF.

V gene TRBV10-3 combines with J gene TRBJ1-1; 7 positions agree with TRBD1. The CDR3 consists of 13 residues. Germline V lookup: CDR1 ENHRY, CDR2 SYGVKD. With 11 bases clipped from V and 6 bases from J, the junction kept 12 bases outside the gene matches. CDR3 protein: CAGRAQGIAEAFF. The CDR3 DNA is TGTGCCGGCCGAGCACAGGGGATCGCTGAAGCTTTCTTT.